This TCR beta chain derives from a study of blood T cell repertoires in COVID-19. As for the study in general: The United States, Italy and Spain were the sources of the acute and convalescent COVID-19 samples. The analysed material was cDNA or gDNA that came from T cells, B-cell-depleted T cells, or PBMCs.

The trim removed 3 bases at V and 0 bases at J, leaving 6 bases unmatched. Germline V lookup: CDR1 SGHNT, CDR2 YYREEE (reference sequence). This CDR3 is 15 amino acids long. One Seattle source followed patients from active infection through their disease course. This clone was picked up a small number of times. As processed by the authors: Counts of nucleated cells, estimated from reference gene primer amplification, were obtained. TCRdb's table, derived via immunoSEQ multiplex PCR, lists solely in-frame clones and lacks some. For V, J and clone size, that table is used; D and trimming come from the DNA. The data hold around 480,000 clones, with around 89% observed a single time.

V and J are TRBV5-4 and TRBJ2-7, with TRBD1 matching over 7 bases. This sequence was found in a woman between 50 and 59 years old with COVID-19, enrolled during active disease. The sequencing input was peripheral blood. The CDR3 DNA is TGTGCCAGCAGCTACTATGGGGACAGCTCCTACGAGCAGTACTTC. It encodes CASSYYGDSSYEQYF.